A selection of T cell receptor beta chains follows, all from one sample in a study of blood T cells in healthy people across ages. TCRdb passed the 5' RACE reads through MiXCR, listing each CDR3 protein once. The sample has more than 800,000 distinct CDR3 sequences, around 26% seen once. What was sequenced was blood. The receptors come from a woman older than 75 in good health. Both conserved end residues are part of each CDR3. The D gene is left open where the match is weak. Clone size is shown for a subset of rows, as once, few, many or a class of expanded clone.

NA once TRBJ1-4 TRBV11-3 CASRQSVGEKLFF TGTGCCAGCAGACAATCCGTGGGCGAAAAACTGTTTTTT
NA few TRBJ1-6 TRBV25-1 CASSEDFRPGSPLHF TGTGCCAGCAGTGAGGATTTTCGCCCAGGATCACCCCTCCACTTT
NA once TRBJ1-2 TRBV12-3/TRBV12-4 CASSLGRGGGNYGYTF TGTGCCAGCAGCTTAGGCCGGGGAGGAGGCAACTATGGCTACACCTTC
TRBD2 many TRBJ2-1 TRBV4-3 CASSQLLKAGGNEQFF TGCGCCAGCAGCCAATTGTTAAAGGCGGGGGGGAATGAGCAGTTCTTC
NA few TRBJ2-1 TRBV4-2 CASSPKTGFNEQFF TGTGCCAGCAGCCCGAAAACTGGTTTCAATGAGCAGTTCTTC
TRBD1 few TRBJ1-1 TRBV10-3 CAIREDRISEAFF TGTGCCATCAGGGAGGACAGGATCTCGGAAGCTTTCTTT
TRBD1 NA TRBJ1-1 TRBV19 CATRDRDLAEAFF TGTGCCACCCGGGACAGGGATTTGGCTGAAGCTTTCTTT
NA NA TRBJ1-5 TRBV20-1 CSATTLASFDSKQPQHF TGCAGTGCCACGACACTGGCTTCGTTTGATAGCAAGCAGCCCCAGCATTTT
TRBD2 NA TRBJ2-3 TRBV4-1 CASSQGLAELNTQYF TGCGCCAGCAGCCAAGGACTAGCGGAGCTAAATACGCAGTATTTT
NA NA TRBJ1-1 TRBV20-1 CSALGHKNTEAFF TGCAGTGCTCTGGGACATAAAAACACTGAAGCTTTCTTT
NA many TRBJ2-3 TRBV12-3/TRBV12-4 CASRPQGTDTQYF TGTGCCAGCAGACCTCAGGGCACAGATACGCAGTATTTT
NA many TRBJ2-7 TRBV11-2 CASSLGLIDEQYF TGTGCCAGCAGCTTAGGACTAATCGACGAGCAGTACTTC
NA many TRBJ2-3 TRBV6-5 CASKKRESDTQYF TGTGCCAGCAAAAAGAGGGAATCAGATACGCAGTATTTT
NA NA TRBJ2-5 TRBV18 CASSPSGANQQETQYF TGTGCCAGCTCACCTTCGGGGGCGAACCAACAAGAGACCCAGTACTTC
NA many TRBJ1-4 TRBV12-3/TRBV12-4 CASSPAHTTTNEKLFF TGTGCCAGCAGTCCAGCTCACACGACAACTAATGAAAAACTGTTTTTT
NA many TRBJ1-2 TRBV5-1 CASSLAGRGADYTF TGCGCCAGCAGCTTGGCAGGAAGGGGAGCCGACTACACCTTC
TRBD1 few TRBJ1-5 TRBV4-3 CASSQESGTGLSPQHF TGCGCCAGCAGCCAAGAGTCGGGGACAGGGCTATCGCCCCAGCATTTT
TRBD2 many TRBJ2-1 TRBV30 CAWSVRGLAYNEQFF TGTGCCTGGAGTGTGAGAGGACTAGCATACAATGAGCAGTTCTTC
TRBD1 many TRBJ1-2 TRBV12-3/TRBV12-4 CASGVRDSYGYTF TGTGCCAGCGGGGTCCGGGACAGCTATGGCTACACCTTC
NA NA TRBJ1-2 TRBV4-1 CASSQDWAGNYDYTF TGCGCCAGCAGCCAAGATTGGGCAGGGAACTATGACTACACCTTC
TRBD2 many TRBJ2-3 TRBV5-5 CASSHRGLAGGGTDTQYF TGTGCCAGCAGTCACCGAGGACTAGCGGGGGGGGGCACAGATACGCAGTATTTT
NA NA TRBJ1-1 TRBV11-3 CASSARDGDTEAFF TGTGCCAGCAGTGCCCGGGATGGGGACACTGAAGCTTTCTTT
TRBD2 once TRBJ2-7 TRBV27 CASSSWTSGGEYNEQYF TGTGCCAGCAGTTCTTGGACTAGCGGGGGGGAATACAATGAGCAGTACTTC
NA few TRBJ1-1 TRBV5-8 CASSLGQPDTEAFF TGTGCCAGCAGCTTAGGACAGCCTGACACTGAAGCTTTCTTT
NA few TRBJ2-7 TRBV10-3 CAISGTGLGEYEQYF TGTGCCATCAGCGGGACGGGGTTGGGCGAGTACGAGCAGTACTTC
TRBD1 few TRBJ1-1 TRBV6-6 CASRVSGGNTEAFF TGTGCCAGCAGAGTCTCAGGGGGAAACACTGAAGCTTTCTTT
NA many TRBJ2-1 TRBV4-2 CASSRRRGSSYNEQFF TGTGCCAGCAGTCGGAGACGGGGGAGCTCCTACAATGAGCAGTTCTTC
NA NA TRBJ1-6 TRBV12-3/TRBV12-4 CANSPRTVNNSPLHF TGTGCCAACAGTCCTCGGACAGTAAATAATTCACCCCTCCACTTT
NA many TRBJ1-1 TRBV5-1 CASSFTAYTEAFF TGCGCCAGCAGCTTCACAGCTTACACTGAAGCTTTCTTT
TRBD1 many TRBJ1-5 TRBV20-1 CSAREDRGNQPQHF TGCAGTGCTAGAGAGGACAGGGGCAATCAGCCCCAGCATTTT
NA NA TRBJ2-3 TRBV19 CASIRGPEDTQYF TGTGCCAGCATCAGAGGCCCTGAAGATACGCAGTATTTT
TRBD1 many TRBJ2-5 TRBV7-6 CASSLGSGGIETQYF TGTGCCAGCAGCTTAGGCTCAGGGGGCATCGAGACCCAGTACTTC
NA once TRBJ2-3 TRBV20-1 CSAPPGRVPDTQYF TGCAGTGCTCCTCCGGGACGGGTACCAGATACGCAGTATTTT
NA NA TRBJ1-5 TRBV19 CASSMGRSLSNQPQHF TGTGCCAGTAGTATGGGTAGGAGTTTAAGCAATCAGCCCCAGCATTTT
NA NA TRBJ1-3 TRBV28 CASSSRGTVSGNTIYF TGTGCCAGCAGTTCCCGTGGGACGGTCTCTGGAAACACCATATATTTT
TRBD2 many TRBJ2-1 TRBV11-2 CASSWTSGGAREQFF TGTGCCAGCAGCTGGACTAGCGGGGGGGCGCGTGAGCAGTTCTTC
NA NA TRBJ1-4 TRBV7-2 CASSAQINEKLFF TGTGCCAGCAGCGCTCAAATAAATGAAAAACTGTTTTTT
TRBD2 many TRBJ2-5 TRBV12-3/TRBV12-4 CASSLGFTGGRETQYF TGTGCCAGCAGTTTGGGCTTTACGGGGGGGCGGGAGACCCAGTACTTC
NA NA TRBJ1-1 TRBV19 CASSPRVVAGQGNTEAFF TGTGCCAGTAGCCCTAGGGTCGTGGCAGGGCAAGGGAACACTGAAGCTTTCTTT
TRBD1 few TRBJ1-1 TRBV6-1 CASSAHRGRTEAFF TGTGCCAGCAGTGCCCACAGGGGGCGTACTGAAGCTTTCTTT
NA many TRBJ2-1 TRBV12-3/TRBV12-4 CASGGVLSYNEQFF TGTGCCAGCGGTGGGGTCCTGTCCTACAATGAGCAGTTCTTC
NA few TRBJ1-1 TRBV27 CASESEDMNTEAFF TGTGCCAGCGAATCAGAGGACATGAACACTGAAGCTTTCTTT
NA NA TRBJ1-6 TRBV10-3 CAISVQTDSPLHF TGTGCCATCAGTGTACAGACGGACTCACCCCTCCACTTT
TRBD1 many TRBJ1-2 TRBV7-8 CASSPRGRPYGYTF TGTGCCAGCAGCCCGAGGGGGCGGCCCTATGGCTACACCTTC